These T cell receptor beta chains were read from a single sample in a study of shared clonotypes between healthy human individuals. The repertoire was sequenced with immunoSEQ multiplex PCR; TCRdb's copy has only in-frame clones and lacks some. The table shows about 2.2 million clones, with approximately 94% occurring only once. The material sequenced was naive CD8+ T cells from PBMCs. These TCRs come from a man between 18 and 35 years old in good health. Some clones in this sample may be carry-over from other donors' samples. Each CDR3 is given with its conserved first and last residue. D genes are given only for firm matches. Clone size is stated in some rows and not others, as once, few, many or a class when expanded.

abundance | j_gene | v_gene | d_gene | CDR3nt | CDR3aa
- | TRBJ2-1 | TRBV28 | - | TGTGCCAGCAGTTTAGTCAGGGATCAGCTATATGAGCAGTTCTTC | CASSLVRDQLYEQFF
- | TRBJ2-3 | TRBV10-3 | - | TGTGCCATCAGTGGCTCCTCGACAGCACCGCCAGATACGCAGTATTTT | CAISGSSTAPPDTQYF
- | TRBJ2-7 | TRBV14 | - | TGTGCCAGCAGCCAAGGCGGTGGGAGACAATCCTACGAGCAGTACTTC | CASSQGGGRQSYEQYF
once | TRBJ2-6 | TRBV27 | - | TGTGCCAGCAGTTTTTGGGGCAGTGGGGCCAACGTCCTGACTTTC | CASSFWGSGANVLTF
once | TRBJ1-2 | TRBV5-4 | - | TGTGCCAGCACCCGATCTGGGGCGGGGCTAGGCTACACCTTC | CASTRSGAGLGYTF
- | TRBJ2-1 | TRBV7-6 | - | TGTGCCAGCAGCTTAATGAATGAGCAGTTCTTC | CASSLMNEQFF
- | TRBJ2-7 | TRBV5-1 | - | TGCGCCAGCAGCGTGACCCCAGGCTACGAGCAGTACTTC | CASSVTPGYEQYF
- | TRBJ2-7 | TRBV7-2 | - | TGTGCCAGCAGCGCTAGGACAGTCAGCTCCTACGAGCAGTACTTC | CASSARTVSSYEQYF
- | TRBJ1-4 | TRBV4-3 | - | TGCGCCAGCAGCCACGACAAGGAGAGTGAAAAACTGTTTTTT | CASSHDKESEKLFF
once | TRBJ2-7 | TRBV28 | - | TGTGCCAGCAGTCCGCCAGACGGTAACTACGAGCAGTACTTC | CASSPPDGNYEQYF
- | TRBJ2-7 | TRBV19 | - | TGTGCCAGTAGTCTGCGATCGACCTACGAGCAGTACTTC | CASSLRSTYEQYF
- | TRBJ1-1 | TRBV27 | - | TGTGCCAGCAGTTTATCGAAGAGACTGAACACTGAAGCTTTCTTT | CASSLSKRLNTEAFF
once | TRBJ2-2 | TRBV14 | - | TGTGCCAGCAGCCATTCTTTCACCGGGGAGCTGTTTTTT | CASSHSFTGELFF
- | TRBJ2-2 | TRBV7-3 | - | TGTGCCAGCACCGATAGTGTTACGGGCACCGGGGAGCTGTTTTTT | CASTDSVTGTGELFF
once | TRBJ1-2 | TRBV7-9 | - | TGTGCCAGCAGCTTAGTACCGGCGATGAGAGGCTACACCTTC | CASSLVPAMRGYTF
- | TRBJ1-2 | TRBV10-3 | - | TGTGCCATCAGTCCGGGACTGGGAAACTATGGCTACACCTTC | CAISPGLGNYGYTF